This T cell receptor beta chain was identified during a study of blood T cell repertoires in COVID-19 (dated by TCRdb to 2018 to 2020). Study-level background: The collaborator samples originated in the United States, Italy and Spain and spanned the acute and convalescent phases of COVID-19. Sample metadata almost always included a de-identified subject ID, COVID-19 status, age in years and sex. The material from the prospective study consisted of cDNA or gDNA derived from T cells, B-cell-depleted T cells, or PBMCs. The dataset comprised deeply sampled blood TCRbeta repertoires from subjects exposed to, actively infected with, or recovered from COVID-19. The repertoires were released in a freely available public database meant as a resource for research on the immune response to SARS-CoV-2. The samples were drawn from the first 160 participants of the ongoing ImmuneRACE study and from 950 to 1,500 subjects provided by 6 global collaborators. HLA class I and class II types, where available, came from metadata supplied by the sample provider rather than from assay-based typing. Study-wide conclusions, independent of this receptor: The quantity of clinical and demographic metadata differed by source and by participant and was supplied without curation.

This clone was recorded a few times. Its antigen remains unidentified. Base qualities were left out, and no much larger clone turns up one base away. TCRbeta CDR3 regions were amplified from genomic DNA by means of the immunoSEQ Assay, a bias-controlled multiplex PCR. In the source study's methods: The number of nucleated cells in each sample was estimated by amplification of reference gene primers within the assay. Sequence reads were collapsed and filtered to measure the absolute abundance of every unique TCRbeta CDR3 rearrangement. For each sample, productive Simpson clonality was calculated as the square root of Simpson's diversity index over productive rearrangements. TCRdb re-hosts the immuneACCESS table, in-frame sequences only. Its copies lack some clones; in the studies checked, an unresolved V gene accounts for under half of them, and the cause for the rest is not known. That table furnishes V, J and clone size, whereas the DNA furnished D and trimming. This sample holds over 150,000 clones; roughly nine tenths were observed only once. The top ten clonotypes cover roughly 20% of the sample.

Relative to germline, V is 5 bases shorter and J is 7 bases shorter, with 12 bases between their ends. The germline V gene yields SGHTA for CDR1 and FQGNSA for CDR2. The CDR3 starts with the cysteine, ends with the phenylalanine, and has 13 residues. Just the 39-base CDR3 DNA is kept, in frame starting at base 1. The collaborating institutions used their own protocols to collect whole blood in K2EDTA tubes. For TCRbeta analysis, collaborators shipped samples in one of three forms: frozen whole blood, isolated PBMCs, or DNA extracted from either of those sample types. Recombination linked TRBV7-2 to TRBJ2-1; the D segment could be TRBD2, given 5 matching bases. The sample consisted of peripheral blood. The sequence derives from a man in his sixties or seventies with active or convalescent COVID-19. This receptor has the CDR3 CASSPLRRNEQFF. The base sequence is TGTGCCAGCAGCCCCCTCCGGAGGAATGAGCAGTTCTTC.